The present T cell receptor beta chain was sequenced within a study of identical twins. The table lists this clonotype with many counts. Antigen unknown. Carrying unique molecular identifiers, the cDNA also gained a universal primer site through template switching. Using its own MiXCR run on the 5' RACE reads, TCRdb lists one record per CDR3 protein. This table has approximately 690,000 distinct CDR3 sequences, less than 7% appearing once. The J segment lost 4 bases and the V segment lost 5 bases, leaving 8 bases of the junction unmatched. The CDR3 loop spans 16 amino acids. Per the germline V gene, CDR1 is LNHDA and CDR2 is SQIVND (reference sequence). Study results and limitations: Within cord blood, abundant beta clonotypes carried fewer insertions, but memory repertoires showed no such trend. The models gave estimates that fell short of the out-of-frame TCR alpha sharing seen in monozygotic twins.

The chain recombines TRBV19 with TRBJ2-1; 10 nucleotides agree with TRBD2. Material: naive T cells sorted from blood. The TCR was taken from a man younger than 35 in good health. CDR3 amino acids: CASSSGLAAPYNEQFF. The CDR3, as DNA: TGTGCCAGTAGTTCAGGACTAGCGGCACCTTACAATGAGCAGTTCTTC.